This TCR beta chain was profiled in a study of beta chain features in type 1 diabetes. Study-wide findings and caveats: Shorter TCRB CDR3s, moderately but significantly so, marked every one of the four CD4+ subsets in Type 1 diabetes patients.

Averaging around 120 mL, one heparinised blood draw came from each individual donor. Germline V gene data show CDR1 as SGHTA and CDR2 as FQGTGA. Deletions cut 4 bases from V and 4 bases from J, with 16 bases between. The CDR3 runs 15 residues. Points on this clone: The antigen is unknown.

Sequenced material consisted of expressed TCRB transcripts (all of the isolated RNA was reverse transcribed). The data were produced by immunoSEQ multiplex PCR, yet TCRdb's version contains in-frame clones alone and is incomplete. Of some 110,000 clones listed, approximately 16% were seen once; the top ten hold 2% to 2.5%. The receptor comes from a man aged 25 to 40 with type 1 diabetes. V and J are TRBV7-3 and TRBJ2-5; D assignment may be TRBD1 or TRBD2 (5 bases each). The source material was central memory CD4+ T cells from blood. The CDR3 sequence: CASSWGYGAPETQYF. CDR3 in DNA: TGTGCCAGCAGCTGGGGGTACGGGGCCCCAGAGACCCAGTACTTC.